The present T cell receptor beta chain was sequenced within a study of technical replicates of blood from several donors. Data came from immunoSEQ multiplex PCR; TCRdb stores just in-frame clones and leaves some out. The table includes about 67,000 clones, about 97% detected once. This CDR3 region has 14 residues. V was shortened by 7 bases and J by 0 bases, with 10 bases between the two germline ends. Germline values: CDR1 MNHEY, CDR2 SVGAGI. V gene TRBV6-5 combines with J gene TRBJ1-3; the D gene is possibly TRBD1 (5 bases). The sequencing input was T cells isolated from PBMCs. The sequence was collected from a human donor in good health. CDR3: CASTPTVSGNTIYF. The CDR3 DNA follows: TGTGCCAGCACCCCGACAGTCTCTGGAAACACCATATATTTT.